The 30 T cell receptor beta chains in this list originate from one sample, sequenced in a study of blood T cell repertoires in COVID-19. This table comes from immunoSEQ multiplex PCR, and its TCRdb copy is limited to in-frame clones, with some not included. The sample shows some 530,000 clones, 70% to 90% of them seen only once. Material: peripheral blood. The receptors derive from a human donor in a cohort sampled during active COVID-19.

The DNA of the CDR3 is TGTGCCAGCAGCCAAGTGCGTATCACCGAGGACTACGAGCAGTACTTC. Its translation: CASSQVRITEDYEQYF. This chain uses TRBV3-1 (or the pseudogene TRBV3-2) with TRBJ2-7; D unresolved. Germline V gives CDR1 LGHDT, CDR2 YNNKEL (reference sequence). The CDR3 runs 16 residues. The germline V and J ends were trimmed by 1 base and 3 bases, with 16 bases remaining between them.

The CDR3 loop reads CASGDSSSTDTQYF. The DNA of the CDR3 is TGCGCCAGCGGCGACTCGTCTAGCACAGATACGCAGTATTTT. This sequence joins TRBV10-1 and TRBJ2-3, with D uncertain. V was pared by 8 bases and J by 0 bases, with 12 bases between. This CDR3 spans 14 amino acids. Germline CDR1 WNHNN, CDR2 SYGVQD (reference sequence).

CDR3 sequence (DNA): TGTGCCACCAGCAGAGGTGGGGTAGCGGGAGACGGGCAGTACTTC. As protein: CATSRGGVAGDGQYF. The rearrangement joins TRBV15 to TRBJ2-7; 9 nucleotides align to TRBD2. CDR1 LNHNV and CDR2 YYDKDF come from the germline V gene (reference sequence). Trimming cost V 1 base and J 9 bases; bases outside gene matches: 10. This CDR3 is built from 15 residues.

V gene TRBV2 combines with J gene TRBJ2-2, with D maybe TRBD2 (6 bases). The length of the CDR3 is 14 residues. Trimming took off 11 bases at V and 5 bases at J, with 18 bases between the two ends. CDR1 SNHLY and CDR2 FYNNEI come from the germline V gene. DNA for the CDR3: TGTGCCGTCGGGACTTTTCGACTTACCGGGGAGCTGTTTTTT. Translated, it gives CAVGTFRLTGELFF.

The chain employs TRBV30 and TRBJ1-1, with D hard to call. CDR1 and CDR2 from the germline V gene are GTSNPN and SVGIG (reference sequence). This CDR3 spans 15 amino acids. Trimming removed 0 bases at V and 0 bases at J, with 11 bases between. DNA for the CDR3: TGTGCCTGGAGTGTACACCGGCAGGTGAACACTGAAGCTTTCTTT. Translated, it gives CAWSVHRQVNTEAFF.

This clone has a single count. This chain joins TRBV7-8 and TRBJ2-5; 8 positions match TRBD2. With 3 bases clipped from V and 5 bases from J, the junction kept 8 bases outside the gene matches. CDR3 length: 15 amino acids. CDR1 SGHVS and CDR2 FQNEAQ come from the germline V gene. The DNA for the CDR3 is TGTGCCAGCAGCTTCGGCGGGAGGTTAAGGGAGACCCAGTACTTC. This translates into CASSFGGRLRETQYF.

This clone has more than one count but fewer than ten. This chain connects TRBV4-1 to TRBJ1-5; TRBD1 might be the D (6 bases). The V gene lost 6 bases and the J gene lost 0 bases, with 12 bases spanning the gap. The CDR3 is 15 amino acids. Germline CDR1 reads MGHRA; CDR2 reads YSYEKL. CDR3 sequence: CASRIGQYSNQPQHF. The CDR3 DNA sequence: TGCGCCAGCAGAATTGGACAGTATAGCAATCAGCCCCAGCATTTT.

The chain links TRBV6-5 to TRBJ1-3; 7 bases are a match to TRBD1. The trim removed 3 bases at V and 4 bases at J, leaving 6 bases unmatched. This CDR3 has 15 residues. The V gene's germline CDR1 is MNHEY and CDR2 SVGAGI. The CDR3 spells CASSYHRGRGNTIYF. The CDR3, as DNA: TGTGCCAGCAGTTATCACAGGGGCCGGGGAAACACCATATATTTT.

This clone was seen a handful of times. The chain joins TRBV5-4 to TRBJ1-2; D might be TRBD1 (5 bases). Germline V gives CDR1 SGHNT, CDR2 YYREEE (reference sequence). The CDR3 extends over 13 amino acids. Trimming pared 3 bases from V and 12 bases from J, leaving 18 bases between. Written as DNA, the CDR3 is TGTGCCAGCAGCTGGGGCGGGACGGAAGAGAACACCTTC. It is translated as CASSWGGTEENTF.

This clone was seen ten or more times. This CDR3 reads CAAVRGGVSLNEQFF. Written as DNA, the CDR3 is TGTGCAGCTGTAAGGGGCGGGGTGAGCCTCAATGAGCAGTTCTTC. V is TRBV2 and J is TRBJ2-1, with a weak D call TRBD2 (6 bases). The CDR3 sequence is 15 residues long. The germline V gene encodes CDR1 SNHLY and CDR2 FYNNEI.

The chain employs TRBV5-6 and TRBJ1-5, with D unclear. Germline V gene sequence: CDR1 SGHDT, CDR2 YYEEEE. The CDR3 runs 14 residues. Trimming cost V 4 bases and J 3 bases, with 11 bases left between them. The DNA for the CDR3 is TGTGCCAGCAGCGGCCGGGGTGACAATCAGCCCCAGCATTTT. Translating it yields CASSGRGDNQPQHF.

V is TRBV28 and J is TRBJ2-3; 13 nucleotides align to TRBD2. V shed 5 bases, J shed 0 bases, and the junction held 2 bases outside the gene matches. The CDR3 length is 16 residues. Looked up from germline, CDR1 is MDHEN and CDR2 is SYDVKM. CDR3 region: CASSKGLAGSTDTQYF. In nucleotides, the CDR3 is TGTGCCAGCAGTAAGGGACTAGCGGGGAGCACAGATACGCAGTATTTT.

The chain carries TRBV5-1 and TRBJ1-2; D may be TRBD1 (5 bases). Trimming stripped 5 bases from V and 3 bases from J, with 11 bases between. Germline V gives CDR1 SGHRS, CDR2 YFSETQ. CDR3 size: 13 residues. CDR3 in amino acids: CASRVGGDYGYTF. For the CDR3, the DNA is TGCGCCAGCAGAGTTGGGGGGGACTATGGCTACACCTTC.

This chain connects TRBV21-1 to TRBJ2-3; the table gives TRBD1 as D, unverified against the DNA. TRBV21-1 is assigned pseudogene status. The CDR3 is 24 amino acids. The CDR3: CASSKGQTPKNPRWAHKTADTQYF. CDR3 coding DNA: TGTGCCAGCAGCAAAGGACAGACTCCCAAAAATCCCCGATGGGCCCACAAGACCGCAGATACGCAGTATTTT.

The chain combines TRBV10-3 with TRBJ2-5; 11 nucleotides line up with TRBD2. V gave up 2 bases and J gave up 3 bases; unmatched junction bases: 5. The V gene's germline CDR1 is ENHRY and CDR2 SYGVKD. The CDR3 extends over 16 amino acids. The DNA for the CDR3 is TGTGCCATCAGTGAGGGGACTAGCGGAGCTAAAGAGACCCAGTACTTC. This gives the protein CAISEGTSGAKETQYF.

The chain employs TRBV30 and TRBJ2-6; D unresolved. This CDR3 has 15 residues. Germline V gene data show CDR1 as GTSNPN and CDR2 as SVGIG (reference sequence). V shed 0 bases and J shed 2 bases, with 8 bases lying between them. The CDR3 sequence is CAWSVRGTGANVLTF. CDR3 coding DNA: TGTGCCTGGAGTGTACGAGGCACTGGGGCCAACGTCCTGACTTTC.

Written as DNA, the CDR3 is TGTGCCTGGAGCAAGGGGGGGTACACTGAAGCTTTCTTT. Protein sequence: CAWSKGGYTEAFF. This chain uses TRBV30 with TRBJ1-1; D might be TRBD1 (6 bases). The CDR3 length is 13 residues. Germline-derived CDR1 and CDR2 are GTSNPN and SVGIG (reference sequence). V dropped 3 bases and J dropped 3 bases, with 11 bases sitting between them. Drawing the rest from reference TRBV30 and TRBJ1-1, the complete variable domain is SQTIHQWPATLVQPVGSPLSLECTVEGTSNPNLYWYRQAAGRGLQLLFYSVGIGQISSEVPQNLSASRPQDRQFILSSKKLLLSDSGFYLCAWSKGGYTEAFFGQGTRLTVV.

V usage is TRBV30 and J usage is TRBJ2-7; 11 nucleotides line up with TRBD1. CDR1 GTSNPN and CDR2 SVGIG come from the germline V gene (reference sequence). The trim removed 0 bases at V and 3 bases at J, leaving 4 bases unmatched. CDR3 length equals 15 residues. CDR3 amino acids: CAWSVGTGGIYEQYF. DNA of the CDR3: TGTGCCTGGAGTGTGGGGACAGGGGGGATCTACGAGCAGTACTTC.

The chain links TRBV7-2 to TRBJ2-1; no clear D. V lost 2 bases and J 7 bases, leaving 12 bases between the germline ends. This CDR3 has 14 amino acids. The germline V gene has CDR1 SGHTA and CDR2 FQGNSA. This CDR3 reads CASSLWQMSNEQFF. CDR3 nucleotide sequence: TGTGCCAGCAGCTTATGGCAGATGTCTAATGAGCAGTTCTTC.

This chain links TRBV13 with TRBJ2-1; D remains unclear. This CDR3 contains 16 residues. CDR1 is PRHDT, CDR2 FYEKMQ, per germline (reference sequence). Trimming removed 0 bases at V and 1 base at J, with 10 bases between. CDR3 region: CASSLGGYGSYNEQFF. CDR3 in DNA: TGTGCCAGCAGCTTAGGCGGGTATGGATCCTACAATGAGCAGTTCTTC.

This clone was seen more than once but under ten times. This chain connects TRBV7-9 to TRBJ1-6, with 10 bases fitting TRBD1. CDR3 length: 16 amino acids. Germline-derived CDR1 and CDR2 are SEHNR and FQNEAQ (reference sequence). Germline trimming cut 3 bases from V and 10 bases from J; bases unmatched to any gene: 9. The CDR3 protein is CASSFADRGTGSPLHF. The CDR3 nucleotides read TGTGCCAGCAGCTTCGCGGACAGGGGGACTGGATCACCCCTCCACTTT. The whole variable domain, filled in from reference TRBV7-9 and TRBJ1-6, reads DTGVSQNPRHKITKRGQNVTFRCDPISEHNRLYWYRQTLGQGPEFLTYFQNEAQLEKSRLLSDRFSAERPKGSFSTLEIQRTEQGDSAMYLCASSFADRGTGSPLHFGNGTRLTVT.

The gene calls are TRBV24-1 and TRBJ1-5, with 9 nucleotides matching TRBD1. Germline V lookup: CDR1 KGHDR, CDR2 SFDVKD. There are 19 residues in the CDR3. The CDR3 loop is CVIRPGGQGLFQGNQPQHF. DNA of the CDR3: TGTGTAATACGCCCGGGTGGACAGGGGCTTTTTCAGGGCAATCAGCCCCAGCATTTT.

The chain has TRBV19 and TRBJ1-5; 8 nucleotides line up with TRBD1. The germline V gene encodes CDR1 LNHDA and CDR2 SQIVND (reference sequence). CDR3 length: 15 residues. The ends lost 6 bases at V and 0 bases at J; junction bases unmatched: 4. CDR3 DNA sequence: TGTGCCAGTAGCCAGACAGGGGATAGCAATCAGCCCCAGCATTTT. It yields the protein CASSQTGDSNQPQHF.

The rearrangement joins TRBV5-1 to TRBJ2-5, with TRBD2 identical over 8 bases. This CDR3 contains 15 residues. CDR1 is SGHRS, CDR2 YFSETQ, per germline. The V gene end was trimmed by 4 bases and the J gene end by 5 bases; junction bases not matched to a gene: 10. The CDR3 region has the DNA TGCGCCAGCAGCCTCGTGCTAGCGGGTGGTGAGACCCAGTACTTC. As protein: CASSLVLAGGETQYF.

V gene TRBV3-1 (or the pseudogene TRBV3-2) combines with J gene TRBJ1-1; 10 bases align to TRBD1. This CDR3 region has 16 residues. CDR1 is LGHDT, CDR2 YNNKEL, per germline (reference sequence). The trim removed 6 bases at V and 5 bases at J, leaving 12 bases unmatched. CDR3 DNA: TGTGCCAGCAGTCCTAGACAGGGGGCGCGAGGTACTGAAGCTTTCTTT. It is translated as CASSPRQGARGTEAFF.

This clone turned up a few times. This chain links TRBV5-5 with TRBJ2-1, with 9 nucleotides matching TRBD2. The J segment lost 13 bases and the V segment lost 5 bases, leaving 10 bases of the junction unmatched. The CDR3 runs to 13 residues. CDR1 is SGHKS and CDR2 is YYEKEE in the germline V gene (reference sequence). Written as DNA, the CDR3 is TGTGCCAGCAGTCTTACACTAGCGGGCTCACAGTTCTTC. It translates to CASSLTLAGSQFF.

This chain uses TRBV9 with TRBJ2-2; D might be TRBD2 (5 bases). Looked up from germline, CDR1 is SGDLS and CDR2 is YYNGEE. This CDR3 comprises 18 residues. Trimming took 3 bases from V and 8 from J, leaving 26 bases between them. CDR3 loop: CASSEEAGMAIKAGELFF. The CDR3 DNA sequence: TGTGCCAGCAGCGAGGAGGCCGGGATGGCCATTAAAGCGGGGGAGCTGTTTTTT.

The chain recombines TRBV11-1 with TRBJ2-7, with D hard to call. CDR3 length: 12 residues. Trimming removed 1 base from V and 9 bases from J, with 10 bases in between. Germline loops: CDR1 SGHAT, CDR2 FQDESV (reference sequence). The CDR3 loop is CASSLGADVQYF. DNA of the CDR3: TGTGCCAGCAGCTTAGGGGCAGATGTGCAGTACTTC.

The chain recombines TRBV27 with TRBJ2-7; tentative D call: TRBD1 (5 bases). Per germline, CDR1 MNHEY and CDR2 SMNVEV (reference sequence). CDR3 length: 14 residues. V was cut by 2 bases and J by 7 bases, with 15 bases left in between. This chain's CDR3 is CASSLGAKLREQYF. In DNA form, the CDR3 reads TGTGCCAGCAGTTTAGGGGCGAAGTTGAGGGAGCAGTACTTC.

Details on this clone: Other DNA variants within this sample encode the same CDR3. In DNA form, the CDR3 reads TGTGCCAGCAGTTTGGGACAGGGAGGGGGCTACACCTTC. It yields the protein CASSLGQGGGYTF. This chain links TRBV27 with TRBJ1-2; 9 bases fit TRBD1. The V and J ends lost 3 bases and 8 bases, in that order; junction bases with no gene match: 4. This CDR3 is 13 amino acids long. Germline V gene data show CDR1 as MNHEY and CDR2 as SMNVEV (reference sequence).